The clone carrying this T cell receptor beta chain occurred many times. These data are taken from a study of Graves' ophthalmopathy and Graves' hyperthyroidism. The V end lost 8 bases, the J end lost 2 bases, and 10 bases lay between the germline ends. Germline V gene lookup returns CDR1 SNHLY and CDR2 FYNNEI. This CDR3 contains 14 residues. Other autoimmune diseases, uncontrolled infections, pregnancy and lactation each led to patient exclusion. The authors diagnosed from clinical symptoms, serum thyroxine, TRAb, thyroid ultrasound and orbital computed tomography. From RNA, the CDR3 regions of TCR beta chains were amplified and sequenced. An initial RT-PCR round employing HTBI primers preceded a second-round multiplex PCR. TCRdb ran MiXCR on the multiplex PCR reads and lists one entry per CDR3 protein. Here the sample spans over a million distinct CDR3 sequences, 35% to 40% being singletons.

This clonotype was obtained from an adult man with Graves' hyperthyroidism. The rearrangement links TRBV2 to TRBJ2-6; D uncertain. The sample consisted of peripheral blood or thyroid tissue (not recorded which). The CDR3 DNA reads as TGTGCCAGCGCAGACGGAACTGGGGCCAACGTCCTGACTTTC. Translated: CASADGTGANVLTF.